This TCR beta chain was recorded in a study of blood T cell repertoires in COVID-19. Study in general: COVID-19 samples collected from the United States, Italy and Spain covered acute and convalescent phases. T cells, B-cell-depleted T cells, or PBMCs supplied cDNA or gDNA.

In the authors' workflow: Scientists estimated how many nucleated cells there were by amplifying reference gene primers. Some clones are missing from TCRdb's copy, which holds only in-frame ones; the method was immunoSEQ multiplex PCR. V, J and clone size reflect that table, while D and trimming were determined from the DNA. The data show around 100,000 clones, over 65% seen once. The CDR3 covers 14 residues. The germline CDR1 and CDR2 sequences are SGHDT and YYEEEE. With V trimmed by 2 bases and J by 5 bases, 3 bases remained unmatched. The specimen was peripheral blood. This TCR derives from a human donor in a cohort sampled during active COVID-19. The chain combines TRBV5-6 with TRBJ2-1; 8 bases are a match to TRBD2. This CDR3 is CASSLEAGDNEQFF. The CDR3 region has the DNA TGTGCCAGCAGCTTAGAAGCGGGGGACAATGAGCAGTTCTTC.